This T cell receptor beta chain came from a study of cytomegalovirus exposure and HLA in healthy donors. General study findings and limits: An assumption of roughly uniform sequencing depth across donors underlay the presence/absence analyses. In a later analysis, a genetic analysis reported fewer productive-TCR N-insertions in an Asian-associated ancestry cluster than the cohort average.

The CDR3 sequence is 16 residues long. Looked up from germline, CDR1 is MGHDK and CDR2 is SYGVNS. With 1 base removed from V and 0 bases from J, the gap between germline ends came to 10 bases. The PCR had 60 Vbeta and 13 Jbeta primers. TCRdb keeps only in-frame clones here, not all; method: immunoSEQ multiplex PCR. The repertoire holds about 170,000 clones, with about 80% as singletons. About this clone itself: The antigen is unknown.

The clonotype originates from a man in his forties in good health and CMV-seropositive. V and J are TRBV25-1 and TRBJ2-1, with D possibly matching TRBD2 (6 bases). The sequencing input was PBMCs. CDR3 sequence (DNA): TGTGCCAGCAGTGAATTGGGGGGAAGCTCCTACAATGAGCAGTTCTTC. Protein: CASSELGGSSYNEQFF.